This T cell receptor beta chain was obtained from a study of shared clonotypes between healthy human individuals. Study results and caveats: Estimated clonotype richness was generally higher in naive than memory subsets. Clonotypes that were shared across four donors made up around 5% of naive CD4 clonotypes.

On this clone itself: Its matching antigen is unknown. Other DNA sequences in this specimen translate into the identical CDR3.

The assay was carried out at the deep level. Assay: immunoSEQ multiplex PCR; the TCRdb copy retains only in-frame clones and omits some. The sample comprises more than 2 million clones, 93% of which are singletons, and over 1.5% rests with the top ten. The CDR3 spans 13 residues. The germline CDR1 and CDR2 sequences are SGHRS and YFSETQ. Trimming at V came to 4 bases and at J to 7 bases, leaving 3 bases not matched to a gene. Terminally differentiated effector memory CD45RA+ cells were excluded from the naive CD8 cells, which were CD45RO-negative and positively selected for CCR7. Donors comprised only Caucasian adults living in Nashville, Tennessee.

The rearrangement links TRBV5-1 to TRBJ1-5; 9 bases agree with TRBD1. The sample comprised naive CD8+ T cells from PBMCs. The receptor was isolated from a man between 18 and 29 years old in good health. Some clones in this sample may be carry-over from other donors' samples. CDR3 region: CASSLGQGQPQHF. The CDR3 DNA sequence: TGCGCCAGCAGCCTAGGACAGGGGCAGCCCCAGCATTTT.